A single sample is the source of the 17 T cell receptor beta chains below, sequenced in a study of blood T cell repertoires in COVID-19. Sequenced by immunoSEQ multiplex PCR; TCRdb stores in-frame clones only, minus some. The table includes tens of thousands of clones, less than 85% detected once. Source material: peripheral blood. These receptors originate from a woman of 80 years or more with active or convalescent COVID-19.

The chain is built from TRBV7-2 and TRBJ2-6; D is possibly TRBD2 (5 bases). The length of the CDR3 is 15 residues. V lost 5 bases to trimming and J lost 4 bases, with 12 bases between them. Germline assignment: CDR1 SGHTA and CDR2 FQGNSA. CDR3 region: CASSPTGSGANVLTF. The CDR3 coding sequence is TGTGCCAGCAGCCCCACGGGATCCGGGGCCAACGTCCTGACTTTC.

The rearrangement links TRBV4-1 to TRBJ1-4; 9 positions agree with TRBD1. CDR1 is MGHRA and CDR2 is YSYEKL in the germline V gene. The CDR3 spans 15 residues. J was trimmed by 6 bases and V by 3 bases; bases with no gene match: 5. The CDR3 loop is CASSHTGTGYEKLFF. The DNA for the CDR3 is TGCGCCAGCAGCCACACCGGGACAGGGTATGAAAAACTGTTTTTT.

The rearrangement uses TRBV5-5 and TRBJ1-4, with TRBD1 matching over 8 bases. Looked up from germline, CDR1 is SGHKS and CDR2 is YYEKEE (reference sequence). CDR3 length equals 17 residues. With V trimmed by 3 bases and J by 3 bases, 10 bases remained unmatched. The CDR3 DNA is TGTGCCAGCAGCTCCCTTCGAGACAGGGGTCCTAATGAAAAACTGTTTTTT. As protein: CASSSLRDRGPNEKLFF.

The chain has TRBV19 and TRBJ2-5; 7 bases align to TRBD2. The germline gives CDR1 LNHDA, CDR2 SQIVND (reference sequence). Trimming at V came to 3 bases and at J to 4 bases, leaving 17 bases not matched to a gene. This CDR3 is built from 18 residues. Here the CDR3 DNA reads TGTGCCAGTAGTATGATAGGATGGGGGGGGGAAACTGGAGAGACCCAGTACTTC. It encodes CASSMIGWGGETGETQYF. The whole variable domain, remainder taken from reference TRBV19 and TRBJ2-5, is DGGITQSPKYLFRKEGQNVTLSCEQNLNHDAMYWYRQDPGQGLRLIYYSQIVNDFQKGDIAEGYSVSREKKESFPLTVTSAQKNPTAFYLCASSMIGWGGETGETQYFGPGTRLLVL.

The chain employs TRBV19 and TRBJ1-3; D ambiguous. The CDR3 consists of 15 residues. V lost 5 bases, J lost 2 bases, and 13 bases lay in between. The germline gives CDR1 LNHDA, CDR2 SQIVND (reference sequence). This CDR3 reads CASSPPTRTGNTIYF. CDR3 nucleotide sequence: TGTGCCAGTAGTCCGCCGACAAGAACTGGAAACACCATATATTTT.

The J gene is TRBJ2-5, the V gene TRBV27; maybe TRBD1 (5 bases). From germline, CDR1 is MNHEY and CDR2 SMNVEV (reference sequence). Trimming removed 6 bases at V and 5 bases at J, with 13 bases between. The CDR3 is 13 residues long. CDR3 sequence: CASSSGRRETQYF. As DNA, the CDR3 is TGTGCCAGCAGCTCAGGGCGGCGGGAGACCCAGTACTTC.

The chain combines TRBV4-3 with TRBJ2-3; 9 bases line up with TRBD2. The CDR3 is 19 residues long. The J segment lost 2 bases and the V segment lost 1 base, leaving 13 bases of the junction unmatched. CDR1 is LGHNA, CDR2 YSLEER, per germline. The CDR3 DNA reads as TGCGCCAGCAGCCAAGGATTAATCACTAGCGGGTCCATCACAGATACGCAGTATTTT. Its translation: CASSQGLITSGSITDTQYF.

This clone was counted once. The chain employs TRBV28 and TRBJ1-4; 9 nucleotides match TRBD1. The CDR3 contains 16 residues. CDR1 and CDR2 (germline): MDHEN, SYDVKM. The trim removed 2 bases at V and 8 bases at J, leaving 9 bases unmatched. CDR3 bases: TGTGCCAGCAGTTTACCGGGACAGGGCAAAAGGGAAAAACTGTTTTTT. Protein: CASSLPGQGKREKLFF. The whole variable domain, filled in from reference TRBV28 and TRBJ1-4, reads DVKVTQSSRYLVKRTGEKVFLECVQDMDHENMFWYRQDPGLGLRLIYFSYDVKMKEKGDIPEGYSVSREKKERFSLILESASTNQTSMYLCASSLPGQGKREKLFFGSGTQLSVL.

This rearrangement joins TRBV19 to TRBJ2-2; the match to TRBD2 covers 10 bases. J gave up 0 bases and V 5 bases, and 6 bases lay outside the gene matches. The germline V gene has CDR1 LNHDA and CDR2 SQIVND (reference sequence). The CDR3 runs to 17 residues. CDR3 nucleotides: TGTGCCAGTAGTGCCGCTAGCGGGGGAACGAACACCGGGGAGCTGTTTTTT. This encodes CASSAASGGTNTGELFF.

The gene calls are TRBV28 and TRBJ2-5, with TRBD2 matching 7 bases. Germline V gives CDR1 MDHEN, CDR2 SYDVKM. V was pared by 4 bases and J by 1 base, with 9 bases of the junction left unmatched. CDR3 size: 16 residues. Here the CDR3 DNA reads TGTGCCAGCAGTTCGGAAAAAGCGGGAACCCAAGAGACCCAGTACTTC. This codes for CASSSEKAGTQETQYF. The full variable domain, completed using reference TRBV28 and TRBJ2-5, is DVKVTQSSRYLVKRTGEKVFLECVQDMDHENMFWYRQDPGLGLRLIYFSYDVKMKEKGDIPEGYSVSREKKERFSLILESASTNQTSMYLCASSSEKAGTQETQYFGPGTRLLVL.

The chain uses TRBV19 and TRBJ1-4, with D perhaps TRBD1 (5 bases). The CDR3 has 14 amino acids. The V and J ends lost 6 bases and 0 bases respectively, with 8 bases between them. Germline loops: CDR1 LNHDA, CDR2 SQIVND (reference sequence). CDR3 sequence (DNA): TGTGCCAGTAGGGACACCCCAACTAATGAAAAACTGTTTTTT. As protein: CASRDTPTNEKLFF.

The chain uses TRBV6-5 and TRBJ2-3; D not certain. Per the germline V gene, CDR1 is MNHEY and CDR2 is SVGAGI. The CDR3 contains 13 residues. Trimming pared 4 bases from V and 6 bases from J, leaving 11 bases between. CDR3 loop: CASSFRHWDTQYF. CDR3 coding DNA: TGTGCCAGCAGTTTCAGACACTGGGATACGCAGTATTTT.

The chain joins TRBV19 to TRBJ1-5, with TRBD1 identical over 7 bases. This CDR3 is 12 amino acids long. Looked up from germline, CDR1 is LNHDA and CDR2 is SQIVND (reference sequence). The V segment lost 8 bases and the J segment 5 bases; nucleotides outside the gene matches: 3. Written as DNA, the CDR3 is TGTGCCAGTCGACAGGGCGATCAGCCCCAGCATTTT. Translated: CASRQGDQPQHF.

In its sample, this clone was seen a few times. The CDR3 sequence: CASRRQGSYGYTF. The DNA for the CDR3 is TGTGCCAGCAGAAGACAGGGAAGCTATGGCTACACCTTC. This chain uses TRBV7-2 with TRBJ1-2; TRBD1 agrees at 7 bases. CDR3 length: 13 amino acids. The V gene end was trimmed by 6 bases and the J gene end by 4 bases; junction bases not matched to a gene: 5. Per germline, CDR1 SGHTA and CDR2 FQGNSA.

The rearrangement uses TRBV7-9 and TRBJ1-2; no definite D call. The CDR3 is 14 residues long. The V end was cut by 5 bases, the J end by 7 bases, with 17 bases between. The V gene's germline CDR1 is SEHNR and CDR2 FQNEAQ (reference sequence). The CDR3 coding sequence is TGTGCCAGCAGCGGAGGCTCTCGGGGTTCTGGCTACACCTTC. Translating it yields CASSGGSRGSGYTF.

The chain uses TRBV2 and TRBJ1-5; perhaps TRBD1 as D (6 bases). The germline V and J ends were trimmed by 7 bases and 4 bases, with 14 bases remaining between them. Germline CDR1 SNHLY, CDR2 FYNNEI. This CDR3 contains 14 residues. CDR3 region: CASTTDSSNQPQHF. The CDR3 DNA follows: TGTGCCAGCACCACGGACAGTTCAAATCAGCCCCAGCATTTT.

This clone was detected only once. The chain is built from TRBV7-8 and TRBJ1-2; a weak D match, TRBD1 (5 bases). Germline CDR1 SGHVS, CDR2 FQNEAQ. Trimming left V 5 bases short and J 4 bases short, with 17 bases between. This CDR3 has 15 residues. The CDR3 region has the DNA TGTGCCAGCAGCCCAAGGAAGGGGCCTGGCTATGGCTACACCTTC. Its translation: CASSPRKGPGYGYTF.